The present T cell receptor (beta chain) was sequenced within a study of shared clonotypes between healthy human individuals. General study results and limits: Read depth was anticipated to influence clonotype sharing among donors.

Remarks on this clone: The antigen is unknown.

The CDR3 extends over 15 amino acids. Trimming cost V 6 bases and J 7 bases, with 16 bases left between them. Germline CDR1 and CDR2: MDHEN and SYDVKM. Ten immunoSEQ deep assay plates served to sequence unsorted PBMC DNA. Clones were read by immunoSEQ multiplex PCR, and TCRdb kept only the in-frame ones, dropping some. The profile shows about half a million clones, 81% of them singletons. Sequencing input: PBMCs. The receptor comes from a woman in her forties in good health. Some clones in this sample may be carry-over from other donors' samples. The gene calls are TRBV28 and TRBJ1-6; no clear D gene. CDR3 protein: CASRAAGVGNSPLHF. CDR3 nucleotides: TGTGCCAGCAGGGCCGCGGGAGTGGGCAATTCACCCCTCCACTTT.